One and the same sample provided the 15 T cell receptor beta chains below, sequenced in a study of blood T cell repertoires in COVID-19. The data were produced by immunoSEQ multiplex PCR, yet TCRdb's version contains in-frame clones alone and is incomplete. Found here are approximately 68,000 clones, roughly 82% of them singletons; the top ten hold roughly a sixth. Sequenced material: peripheral blood. The receptors were gathered from a human donor in a cohort sampled during active COVID-19.

The chain links TRBV6-5 to TRBJ1-1, with 10 bases lining up with TRBD1. The CDR3 totals 15 residues. Trimming cost V 6 bases and J 5 bases; bases outside gene matches: 9. Germline CDR1 and CDR2: MNHEY and SVGAGI. CDR3 region: CASRTGQGRGTEAFF. CDR3 sequence (DNA): TGTGCCAGCAGGACGGGACAGGGGCGGGGGACTGAAGCTTTCTTT.

CDR3 protein: CASSSRQGNEQFF. The CDR3 DNA reads as TGTGCCAGCAGTTCCAGACAGGGGAATGAGCAGTTCTTC. The V gene is TRBV27, the J gene TRBJ2-1; 8 bases fit TRBD1. There are 13 residues in the CDR3. From germline, CDR1 is MNHEY and CDR2 SMNVEV (reference sequence). V was pared by 4 bases and J by 7 bases, with 3 bases of the junction left unmatched.

This clone was seen a handful of times. The chain links TRBV5-5 to TRBJ2-7, with 7 positions matching TRBD2. Germline V gene sequence: CDR1 SGHKS, CDR2 YYEKEE (reference sequence). The CDR3 has 14 amino acids. The V and J ends lost 3 bases and 7 bases, in that order; junction bases with no gene match: 10. CDR3 amino acids: CASSSPRGSREQYF. As DNA, the CDR3 is TGTGCCAGCAGCTCCCCGCGGGGGTCACGAGAGCAGTACTTC.

V usage is TRBV2 and J usage is TRBJ1-3; D gene uncertain. Trimming removed 6 bases at V and 3 bases at J, with 6 bases between. From germline, CDR1 is SNHLY and CDR2 FYNNEI. This CDR3 region has 12 residues. Here the CDR3 reads CASRAFGNTIYF. CDR3 DNA sequence: TGTGCCAGCAGGGCCTTTGGAAACACCATATATTTT.

The chain has TRBV5-1 and TRBJ2-7, with 8 positions matching TRBD1. Germline CDR1 is SGHRS and CDR2 is YFSETQ. The junction had 7 bases not matched to a gene; V was cut back by 3 bases and J by 2 bases. This CDR3 region has 15 residues. The CDR3, as DNA: TGCGCCAGCAGCTGGCGGACAGGGCTCACCTACGAGCAGTACTTC. This sequence encodes CASSWRTGLTYEQYF.

The count of this clone is one. CDR3 sequence reads: CASSFGQGSFEQYF. DNA of the CDR3: TGTGCCAGCAGCTTCGGACAGGGGTCGTTCGAGCAGTACTTC. J is TRBJ2-7 and V is TRBV7-2; 9 bases match TRBD1. The CDR3 extends over 14 amino acids. V lost 3 bases, J lost 6 bases, and 6 bases stayed unmatched. The germline V gene encodes CDR1 SGHTA and CDR2 FQGNSA.

V is TRBV6-2 or TRBV6-3 and J is TRBJ2-7, with D possibly matching TRBD1 (5 bases). Trimming stripped 5 bases from V and 7 bases from J, with 21 bases between. CDR1 and CDR2 (germline): MNHEY, SVGEGT. The CDR3 is made up of 15 amino acids. CDR3 protein: CASSMGLLGASEQYF. CDR3 nucleotide sequence: TGTGCCAGCAGTATGGGGCTACTTGGGGCCAGTGAGCAGTACTTC.

This clone was detected once. The genes are TRBV4-3 and TRBJ1-3; no definite D call. CDR1 LGHNA and CDR2 YSLEER come from the germline V gene. The CDR3 consists of 16 residues. Trimming took 3 bases from V and 0 from J, leaving 12 bases between them. The CDR3 region is CASSQRIHDSGNTIYF. DNA for the CDR3: TGCGCCAGCAGCCAGAGGATCCATGACTCTGGAAACACCATATATTTT.

The chain employs TRBV19 and TRBJ1-2; tentative D call: TRBD1 (5 bases). The germline gives CDR1 LNHDA, CDR2 SQIVND (reference sequence). V shed 9 bases and J shed 1 base, with 12 bases lying between them. The CDR3 sequence is 13 residues long. The CDR3 DNA follows: TGTGCCAGCAGACAGAATATTAACTATGGCTACACCTTC. Its translation: CASRQNINYGYTF.

The gene calls are TRBV7-6 and TRBJ1-1; TRBD1 might be the D (5 bases). V lost 6 bases and J 5 bases, leaving 13 bases between the germline ends. Germline V gene lookup returns CDR1 SGHVS and CDR2 FNYEAQ. The CDR3 is 13 amino acids. CDR3 DNA: TGTGCCAGCAGTTCGGACATAAGAACTGAAGCTTTCTTT. Translated, it gives CASSSDIRTEAFF.

This chain connects TRBV30 to TRBJ1-1; D is perhaps TRBD1 (5 bases). The CDR3 runs 14 residues. Germline V lookup: CDR1 GTSNPN, CDR2 SVGIG (reference sequence). V was clipped by 0 bases and J by 6 bases, with 14 bases between them. This CDR3 is CAWSVRWQGPEAFF. CDR3 DNA sequence: TGTGCCTGGAGTGTACGGTGGCAGGGCCCTGAAGCTTTCTTT.

The chain has TRBV12-3 or TRBV12-4 and TRBJ2-7, with D perhaps matching TRBD1 (6 bases). Deletions cut 5 bases from V and 4 bases from J, with 12 bases between. The CDR3 extends over 13 amino acids. The chain's CDR3 is CASSPPGEYEQYF. The CDR3 bases are TGTGCCAGCAGTCCCCCAGGGGAGTACGAGCAGTACTTC.

This clone was picked up one time. The rearrangement links TRBV2 to TRBJ2-7, with D possibly being TRBD2 (6 bases). Germline loops: CDR1 SNHLY, CDR2 FYNNEI. The V end was cut by 4 bases, the J end by 3 bases, with 19 bases between. This CDR3 contains 16 residues. The CDR3 spells CASSGISGLLNYEQYF. DNA of the CDR3: TGTGCCAGCAGTGGAATTTCGGGACTGCTTAACTACGAGCAGTACTTC.

This clone was detected a few times. This chain uses TRBV4-2 with TRBJ1-2; a weak D match, TRBD1 (5 bases). The germline CDR1 and CDR2 sequences are LGHNA and YNFKEQ. This CDR3 comprises 14 residues. Between the trimmed V and J ends, which lost 6 bases and 8 bases, there was a span of 19 bases. The CDR3, as DNA: TGTGCCAGCAGTTCCGGGGGGGACGCGTACGGCTACACCTTC. This translates into CASSSGGDAYGYTF.

This clone was counted a few times. V usage is TRBV7-6 and J usage is TRBJ1-1; 7 bases fit TRBD1. CDR3 size: 15 residues. Germline values: CDR1 SGHVS, CDR2 FNYEAQ. V gave up 5 bases and J gave up 1 base; unmatched junction bases: 7. The CDR3 loop reads CASSARQGSNTEAFF. As DNA, the CDR3 is TGTGCCAGCAGCGCCCGACAGGGTTCGAACACTGAAGCTTTCTTT.